These 24 T cell receptor beta chains originate from one sample sequenced in a study of blood T cell repertoires in COVID-19. The repertoire was sequenced with immunoSEQ multiplex PCR; TCRdb's copy has only in-frame clones and lacks some. The sample includes over 250,000 clones, over 75% of them seen just once. The material sequenced was peripheral blood. These receptors were obtained from a woman under 40 with acute or convalescent COVID-19.

In nucleotides, the CDR3 is TGTGCCAGCAGCGGGCCCTCTCGGGGTAAGAATGAGCAGTTCTTC. This encodes CASSGPSRGKNEQFF. V gene TRBV6-5 combines with J gene TRBJ2-1; the D gene is possibly TRBD2 (5 bases). This CDR3 has 15 amino acids. V lost 6 bases, J lost 7 bases, and 19 bases lay in between. CDR1 is MNHEY and CDR2 is SVGAGI in the germline V gene.

This chain connects TRBV2 to TRBJ2-3, with D possibly TRBD1 on 5 matching bases. Trimming removed 4 bases from V and 3 bases from J, with 17 bases in between. Germline CDR1 is SNHLY and CDR2 is FYNNEI. There are 16 residues in the CDR3. CDR3 loop: CASSGFWGQTTDTQYF. CDR3 sequence (DNA): TGTGCCAGCAGTGGATTCTGGGGCCAGACGACAGATACGCAGTATTTT.

The chain uses TRBV19 and TRBJ1-5, with 9 positions matching TRBD1. CDR3 length: 16 amino acids. Germline V gene sequence: CDR1 LNHDA, CDR2 SQIVND (reference sequence). J was trimmed by 2 bases and V by 4 bases; bases with no gene match: 6. The CDR3 DNA is TGTGCCAGTAGTAGCACAGGGGGCAGGGGCAATCAGCCCCAGCATTTT. Translated, it gives CASSSTGGRGNQPQHF.

V is TRBV7-3 and J is TRBJ2-6, with D perhaps matching TRBD1 (6 bases). Trimming stripped 7 bases from V and 4 bases from J, with 11 bases between. Germline CDR1 reads SGHTA; CDR2 reads FQGTGA. This CDR3 contains 14 residues. As DNA, the CDR3 is TGTGCCAGCAAAACAGGGTCCGGGGCCAACGTCCTGACTTTC. This translates into CASKTGSGANVLTF.

The gene calls are TRBV19 and TRBJ2-7, with 10 bases that match TRBD2. There are 15 residues in the CDR3. The V and J ends lost 6 bases and 4 bases, in that order; junction bases with no gene match: 9. The germline CDR1 and CDR2 sequences are LNHDA and SQIVND (reference sequence). CDR3 protein: CASRSGGLATYEQYF. In DNA, the CDR3 is TGTGCCAGTAGATCAGGGGGACTAGCGACTTACGAGCAGTACTTC.

The CDR3 DNA follows: TGTGCCAGTAGTATCACAGGGAGCTCCTATAATTCACCCCTCCACTTT. Its protein is CASSITGSSYNSPLHF. The chain recombines TRBV19 with TRBJ1-6, with a tentative D call TRBD1 (6 bases). CDR3 length: 16 amino acids. V was trimmed by 3 bases and J by 0 bases, leaving 9 bases between them. CDR1 LNHDA and CDR2 SQIVND come from the germline V gene (reference sequence). Together with reference TRBV19 and TRBJ1-6, the CDR3 gives the full variable domain: DGGITQSPKYLFRKEGQNVTLSCEQNLNHDAMYWYRQDPGQGLRLIYYSQIVNDFQKGDIAEGYSVSREKKESFPLTVTSAQKNPTAFYLCASSITGSSYNSPLHFGNGTRLTVT.

The genes are TRBV4-2 and TRBJ2-1, with D perhaps TRBD2 (5 bases). CDR3 length: 16 amino acids. CDR1 is LGHNA and CDR2 is YNFKEQ in the germline V gene. The germline V and J ends were trimmed by 0 bases and 6 bases, with 15 bases remaining between them. DNA of the CDR3: TGTGCCAGCAGCCAAGATTCAGTGGGAGATCCCAATGAGCAGTTCTTC. It specifies CASSQDSVGDPNEQFF.

In regard to this clone: The junction shows a germline mismatch at one end, possibly a read error. This rearrangement joins TRBV7-8 to TRBJ2-5, with 8 bases matching TRBD2. CDR3 length equals 14 residues. Germline V CDR1 and CDR2: SGHVS, FQNEAQ. The CDR3 DNA follows: TGTGCCAGCAGATTAGCGGGACTCCAAGAGACCCAGTACTTC. Translated, it gives CASRLAGLQETQYF.

The J gene is TRBJ1-5, the V gene TRBV28; a possible D gene is TRBD1 (5 bases). The CDR3 runs to 13 residues. CDR1 and CDR2 from the germline V gene are MDHEN and SYDVKM. Trimming pared 6 bases from V and 3 bases from J, leaving 9 bases between. CDR3 coding DNA: TGTGCCAGCAGAGACAGCCCCAATCAGCCCCAGCATTTT. Encoded protein: CASRDSPNQPQHF.

The gene calls are TRBV9 and TRBJ2-7; 8 nucleotides match TRBD2. The CDR3 covers 14 residues. V shed 0 bases and J 5 bases; nucleotides not matched to a gene: 4. Germline V gene sequence: CDR1 SGDLS, CDR2 YYNGEE. CDR3 DNA: TGTGCCAGCAGCGTAGCGGGAGGGCAAAACGAGCAGTACTTC. Its translation: CASSVAGGQNEQYF.

In DNA form, the CDR3 reads TGTGCCAGCAGCGTAGCAGACAGGAGTTATGGCTACACCTTC. Protein product: CASSVADRSYGYTF. V and J are TRBV9 and TRBJ1-2; a weak D match, TRBD1 (6 bases). Deletions cut 0 bases from V and 5 bases from J, with 11 bases between. Germline CDR1 reads SGDLS; CDR2 reads YYNGEE. The CDR3 covers 14 residues.

The chain employs TRBV7-9 and TRBJ2-7; 8 positions match TRBD1. The CDR3 runs 14 residues. In germline, CDR1 is SEHNR, CDR2 FQNEAQ (reference sequence). Trimming at V came to 5 bases and at J to 2 bases, leaving 5 bases not matched to a gene. The CDR3 sequence: CASSPGQVAYEQYF. CDR3 DNA: TGTGCCAGCAGCCCGGGACAGGTAGCCTACGAGCAGTACTTC.

This chain joins TRBV5-1 and TRBJ2-2; D gene uncertain. V gave up 3 bases and J gave up 3 bases, with 9 bases separating them. Germline-derived CDR1 and CDR2 are SGHRS and YFSETQ. The CDR3 runs to 14 residues. The CDR3 loop reads CASSSYSDTGELFF. The CDR3 DNA is TGCGCCAGCAGCTCCTATAGTGACACCGGGGAGCTGTTTTTT.

This clone has more than one count but fewer than ten. V is TRBV7-2 and J is TRBJ1-4, with 7 nucleotides matching TRBD1. V shed 7 bases, J shed 5 bases, and the junction held 7 bases outside the gene matches. The CDR3 runs 14 residues. Germline CDR1 and CDR2: SGHTA and FQGNSA. CDR3 coding DNA: TGTGCCAGCACGAAGGGGGCGGTGAATGAAAAACTGTTTTTT. Residues: CASTKGAVNEKLFF.

This clone has only one observation. V and J are TRBV18 and TRBJ1-3; D not resolved. The germline V gene encodes CDR1 KGHSH and CDR2 LQKENI. The CDR3 is 14 amino acids. The germline V and J ends were trimmed by 1 base and 0 bases, with 4 bases remaining between them. The CDR3 nucleotides are TGTGCCAGCTCACCACGGAGCTCTGGAAACACCATATATTTT. Its protein product is CASSPRSSGNTIYF.

The rearrangement uses TRBV7-3 and TRBJ2-1; a possible D gene is TRBD2 (6 bases). CDR1 is SGHTA and CDR2 is FQGTGA in the germline V gene. The CDR3 totals 16 residues. Trimming shortened V by 0 bases and J by 7 bases, and 16 bases separated the two germline ends. The CDR3 loop is CASSLTLGGGINEQFF. The DNA of the CDR3 is TGTGCCAGCAGCTTAACCCTGGGTGGGGGGATTAATGAGCAGTTCTTC.

J is TRBJ2-7 and V is TRBV29-1; 10 positions agree with TRBD2. With V trimmed by 6 bases and J by 6 bases, 20 bases remained unmatched. Germline V gene lookup returns CDR1 SQVTM and CDR2 ANQGSEA. The CDR3 is 17 residues long. Here the CDR3 DNA reads TGCAGCGTGGGAAATACAGCGGGAGGGACTGGGGACCGCGAGCAGTACTTC. Translation: CSVGNTAGGTGDREQYF.

The V gene is TRBV28, the J gene TRBJ2-5, with TRBD2 matching 12 bases. Germline V gene data show CDR1 as MDHEN and CDR2 as SYDVKM. The CDR3 covers 16 residues. V was pared by 7 bases and J by 6 bases, with 12 bases of the junction left unmatched. CDR3 in DNA: TGTGCCAGCACCCTGCTCCTAGCGGGAGGGCCGAAGACCCAGTACTTC. This sequence encodes CASTLLLAGGPKTQYF.

The rearrangement joins TRBV6-5 to TRBJ2-1, with 7 bases matching TRBD1. The CDR3 is 16 residues long. The junction had 5 bases not matched to a gene; V was cut back by 2 bases and J by 1 base. Looked up from germline, CDR1 is MNHEY and CDR2 is SVGAGI. DNA of the CDR3: TGTGCCAGCAGTTACCCCCCAGGGGGTTCCTACAATGAGCAGTTCTTC. Its protein product is CASSYPPGGSYNEQFF.

The chain has TRBV20-1 and TRBJ2-1, with TRBD2 identical over 10 bases. Per the germline V gene, CDR1 is DFQATT and CDR2 is SNEGSKA (reference sequence). With V trimmed by 3 bases and J by 9 bases, 8 bases remained unmatched. This CDR3 region has 14 residues. In nucleotides, the CDR3 is TGCAGTGCTAGTATCCTAGCGGGAGTCAGTGAGCAGTTCTTC. Its translation: CSASILAGVSEQFF.

This clone has just a few counts. This chain joins TRBV27 and TRBJ2-7; TRBD2 matches 12 bases. There are 14 residues in the CDR3. The J segment lost 5 bases and the V segment lost 5 bases, leaving 4 bases of the junction unmatched. Germline loops: CDR1 MNHEY, CDR2 SMNVEV (reference sequence). CDR3 nucleotides: TGTGCCAGCAGTCCCGGACTAGCGGGAAACGAGCAGTACTTC. Translating it yields CASSPGLAGNEQYF.

This chain connects TRBV30 to TRBJ2-1, with D perhaps matching TRBD1 (5 bases). The CDR3 sequence is 12 residues long. V dropped 2 bases and J dropped 8 bases, with 10 bases sitting between them. Germline-derived CDR1 and CDR2 are GTSNPN and SVGIG (reference sequence). CDR3 in amino acids: CAWSLQGYEQFF. In DNA form, the CDR3 reads TGTGCCTGGAGTCTCCAGGGTTATGAGCAGTTCTTC.

The CDR3 sequence is CASSPRTGSYGYTF. In DNA, the CDR3 is TGTGCCAGCAGCCCTCGGACAGGAAGCTATGGCTACACCTTC. The V call is TRBV9, the J call TRBJ1-2; 7 positions match TRBD1. CDR3 size: 14 residues. Germline-derived CDR1 and CDR2 are SGDLS and YYNGEE. V shed 4 bases and J 4 bases; nucleotides not matched to a gene: 7.

This clone turned up a few times. This chain links TRBV7-2 with TRBJ2-7; D unclear. V shed 1 base and J shed 0 bases, with 7 bases lying between them. The CDR3 runs to 14 residues. The germline gives CDR1 SGHTA, CDR2 FQGNSA. CDR3: CASSLDTASYEQYF. The CDR3 coding sequence is TGTGCCAGCAGCTTAGACACCGCCTCCTACGAGCAGTACTTC.